This T cell receptor (beta chain) stems from a study of blood T cell repertoires in COVID-19. Generated by immunoSEQ multiplex PCR, the TCRdb table keeps only in-frame clones and is missing some. The profile shows about 65,000 clones, under 95% of them singletons. Trimming took 3 bases from V and 4 from J, leaving 12 bases between them. Germline V gives CDR1 SEHNR, CDR2 FQNEAQ (reference sequence). CDR3 length: 14 amino acids. This receptor was taken from a man between 65 and 79 years old with active COVID-19. The chain couples TRBV7-9 to TRBJ1-2; TRBD1 is a possible D gene (6 bases). What was sequenced was peripheral blood. CDR3: CASSFGEGGYGYTF. DNA of the CDR3: TGTGCCAGCAGCTTCGGGGAGGGGGGCTATGGCTACACCTTC.